The 2 T cell receptor beta chains presented below share a single source sample, sequenced in a study of vaccination and CD4 T cells after COVID-19. Which antigens these TCRs recognize remains unknown. Cultured CD4+ T cell DNA was sequenced using the Oncomine TCR Beta short-read assay. MiXCR, run by TCRdb on the PCR reads, gives a single entry per CDR3 protein. This table has over 10,000 distinct CDR3 sequences, around 40% appearing once. Documented treatment: roughly ten-day PBMC culture with coronavirus spike peptide pools or control peptides (ViraFEST assay). The sample consisted of CD4+ T cells from blood, cultured in vitro, taken after SARS-CoV-2 vaccination. The source of these receptors is a human donor who had recovered from COVID-19.

The V gene is TRBV4-3, the J gene TRBJ2-5; tentative D call: TRBD1 (6 bases). CDR3 length: 15 residues. The V end lost 2 bases, the J end lost 3 bases, and 13 bases lay between the germline ends. Germline CDR1 reads LGHNA; CDR2 reads YSLEER. DNA for the CDR3: TGCGCCAGCAGCCAAAGGGGGTCCGGGGAAGAGACCCAGTACTTC. Translated, it gives CASSQRGSGEETQYF.

This chain joins TRBV7-2 and TRBJ1-6; unclear D gene. Germline lookup yields CDR1 SGHTA and CDR2 FQGNSA. Trimming stripped 5 bases from V and 5 bases from J, with 7 bases between. This CDR3 is built from 13 residues. This CDR3 reads CASSRTHNSPLHF. The CDR3 coding sequence is TGTGCCAGCAGCCGGACCCATAATTCACCCCTCCACTTT.